This TCR beta chain derives from a study of blood T cells in healthy people across ages. For the second PCR, which ran for 7 to 11 cycles, a sample-barcoded 5' primer and a J-beta primer mix were used. One entry per CDR3 protein, called by TCRdb with MiXCR from the 5' RACE reads. This sample has hundreds of thousands of distinct CDR3 sequences, with 20% to 30% found just once. Study results and caveats: Donor CMV status was unknown, possibly confounding expanded clonotype changes.

Germline V gene data show CDR1 as SSHAT and CDR2 as FNYEAQ (reference sequence). The CDR3 sequence is 14 residues long. This clonotype has more than one count but fewer than ten. The antigen is not known. One end of the junction varies from germline; a read error may be responsible. The same data also contributed to another study, on T cells of mothers and their children. From that second work: For unrelated pairs as for related ones, thymic selection shapes TCR recombination output similarly. Related mother-child pairs shared slightly more overlap than unrelated pairs, but the difference was non-significant.

Sequencing used blood. This TCR was recovered from a boy aged 5-17 years in good health. The gene calls are TRBV7-7 and TRBJ2-1; 8 bases agree with TRBD1. CDR3 in amino acids: CASSLRDRNTEQFF. In DNA, the CDR3 is TGTGCTAGCAGCTTAAGGGACAGGAACACTGAGCAGTTCTTC. Drawing the rest from reference TRBV7-7 and TRBJ2-1, the complete variable domain is GAGVSQSPRYKVTKRGQDVTLRCDPISSHATLYWYQQALGQGPEFLTYFNYEAQPDKSGLPSDRFSAERPEGSISTLTIQRTEQRDSAMYRCASSLRDRNTEQFFGPGTRLTVL.